These T cell receptor beta chains were read from a single sample in a study of shared clonotypes between healthy human individuals. Produced via immunoSEQ multiplex PCR; TCRdb's table is partial and in-frame only. The repertoire holds about 680,000 clones, with 60% to 75% as singletons. The source material was memory CD4+ T cells sorted from blood. The receptors originated from a woman aged 30 to 39 in good health. Each CDR3 is given with its conserved first and last residue.

J gene: TRBJ2-5
V gene: TRBV4-2
CDR3 protein: CASSQTGTGSIPQETQYF

J gene: TRBJ2-7
V gene: TRBV27
CDR3 protein: CASSLAPTYEQYF

J gene: TRBJ1-4
V gene: TRBV7-3
CDR3 protein: CASSLTGGTGRKLFF

J gene: TRBJ1-2
V gene: TRBV9
CDR3 protein: CASSPGTGDPNYGYTF

J gene: TRBJ1-1
V gene: TRBV5-1
CDR3 protein: CASSSTGNTEAFF

J gene: TRBJ2-3
V gene: TRBV7-3
CDR3 protein: CASSLRPGGGTDTQYF

J gene: TRBJ2-7
V gene: TRBV5-1
CDR3 protein: CASSLVGGSYEQYF

J gene: TRBJ2-2
V gene: TRBV28
CDR3 protein: CATLHSGNTGELFF

J gene: TRBJ1-5
V gene: TRBV29-1
CDR3 protein: CSVEGQLGQPQHF

J gene: TRBJ2-1
V gene: TRBV19
CDR3 protein: CASSIMAQPYNEQFF

J gene: TRBJ1-4
V gene: TRBV5-4
CDR3 protein: CASSLKGGSEKLFF

J gene: TRBJ2-1
V gene: TRBV5-1
CDR3 protein: CASSLDGRSSYNEQFF

J gene: TRBJ1-1
V gene: TRBV5-1
CDR3 protein: CASRPGGENTEAFF

J gene: TRBJ2-5
V gene: TRBV7-7
CDR3 protein: CASSSQVEETQYF

J gene: TRBJ2-1
V gene: TRBV7-9
CDR3 protein: CASSPLRERNEQFF

J gene: TRBJ1-1
V gene: TRBV18
CDR3 protein: CASSKGQGNTEAFF

J gene: TRBJ2-5
V gene: TRBV5-1
CDR3 protein: CASSLSSTKETQYF

J gene: TRBJ2-1
V gene: TRBV9
CDR3 protein: CASSPTTSGSYNEQFF

J gene: TRBJ1-5
V gene: TRBV10-3
CDR3 protein: CAISMENQPQHF

J gene: TRBJ2-2
V gene: TRBV2
CDR3 protein: CASSEWRSSTGELFF

J gene: TRBJ1-2
V gene: TRBV28
CDR3 protein: CASSASNYGYTF

J gene: TRBJ2-3
V gene: TRBV5-1
CDR3 protein: CASSLTLRDTQYF

J gene: TRBJ2-3
V gene: TRBV7-9
CDR3 protein: CASSRGGSADTQYF

J gene: TRBJ2-7
V gene: TRBV7-3
CDR3 protein: CASSANRGGEQYF

J gene: TRBJ2-2
V gene: TRBV5-1
CDR3 protein: CASSLLDAGELFF

J gene: TRBJ1-1
V gene: TRBV5-1
CDR3 protein: CASSQNLKTGWGSTEAFF

J gene: TRBJ2-1
V gene: TRBV5-1
CDR3 protein: CASSSTSVAYNEQFF

J gene: TRBJ2-2
V gene: TRBV7-6
CDR3 protein: CASSLEAGDVGTGELFF

J gene: TRBJ1-5
V gene: TRBV28
CDR3 protein: CASSKIGQGDQPQHF

J gene: TRBJ2-7
V gene: TRBV5-1
CDR3 protein: CASSSLTGGEQYF

J gene: TRBJ2-7
V gene: TRBV19
CDR3 protein: CASSGKRTGAYEQYF

J gene: TRBJ1-2
V gene: TRBV15
CDR3 protein: CATSRGSRQGGYGYTF

J gene: TRBJ2-7
V gene: TRBV28
CDR3 protein: CASSLVGSLYEQYF

J gene: TRBJ2-7
V gene: TRBV7-9
CDR3 protein: CASRGGDRATYEQYF

J gene: TRBJ2-1
V gene: TRBV7-9
CDR3 protein: CASSPTRVSVHEQFF

J gene: TRBJ2-7
V gene: TRBV11-2
CDR3 protein: CASSPSGLVAYEQYF

J gene: TRBJ2-1
V gene: TRBV4-1
CDR3 protein: CASSREGPSSYNEQFF

J gene: TRBJ2-7
V gene: TRBV18
CDR3 protein: CASSSGTGGSYEQYF